A single sample is the source of the 14 T cell receptor beta chains below, sequenced in a study of memory CD4+ T cells and cytomegalovirus serostatus. The sort gate was single viable CD3+CD4+CD8-CD45RO+ cells for memory CD4+ T cells. The repertoire was sequenced with immunoSEQ multiplex PCR; TCRdb's copy has only in-frame clones and lacks some. Of about 25,000 clones in the sample, over 70% are singletons; the top ten hold around 1%. The specimen sequenced was memory CD4+ T cells from blood. These receptors came from an adult in good health and CMV-seronegative.

The rearrangement joins TRBV4-3 to TRBJ2-3; D might be TRBD2 (6 bases). The CDR3 totals 17 residues. Trimming removed 1 base from V and 1 base from J, with 15 bases in between. Germline V lookup: CDR1 LGHNA, CDR2 YSLEER. The CDR3 loop reads CASSQGGGRTRTDTQYF. DNA for the CDR3: TGCGCCAGCAGCCAAGGTGGGGGGAGAACCCGCACAGATACGCAGTATTTT.

The CDR3 region has the DNA TGTGCCAGCTCACCACCAGGGCCCCCCTACGAGCAGTACTTC. It specifies CASSPPGPPYEQYF. The V gene is TRBV18, the J gene TRBJ2-7; D remains ambiguous. The CDR3 has 14 residues. Germline CDR1 KGHSH, CDR2 LQKENI. V was cut by 0 bases and J by 2 bases, with 8 bases left in between.

The table lists this clone with a count of one. CDR3 protein: CASSPLLDDEQYF. The CDR3 bases are TGTGCCAGCTCACCCCTACTAGACGACGAGCAGTACTTC. The chain combines TRBV18 with TRBJ2-5; D possibly corresponds to TRBD2 (5 bases). The DNA end favors TRBJ2-7, so the J call may be wrong. The CDR3 totals 13 residues. Per the germline V gene, CDR1 is KGHSH and CDR2 is LQKENI.

The chain combines TRBV5-1 with TRBJ2-3; D tentatively fits TRBD1 or TRBD2 (6 bases each). The V end lost 4 bases, the J end lost 3 bases, and 15 bases lay between the germline ends. CDR3 length: 15 amino acids. CDR1 is SGHRS, CDR2 YFSETQ, per germline. CDR3 sequence reads: CASSEGGQGTDTQYF. In nucleotides, the CDR3 is TGCGCCAGCAGCGAGGGGGGCCAAGGGACAGATACGCAGTATTTT.

This CDR3 is CSVEDLLAGDLHPSNEQFF. The CDR3 coding sequence is TGCAGCGTTGAAGATCTACTAGCGGGAGACCTGCACCCCTCGAATGAGCAGTTCTTC. The chain has TRBV29-1 and TRBJ2-1, with 11 bases matching TRBD2. CDR3 length equals 19 residues. Germline CDR1 SQVTM, CDR2 ANQGSEA. Germline trimming cut 0 bases from V and 7 bases from J; bases unmatched to any gene: 17.

The table lists this clone with a count of one. The V gene is TRBV29-1, the J gene TRBJ1-3; tentatively, D is TRBD1 (5 bases). V was clipped by 6 bases and J by 7 bases, with 16 bases between them. Germline V CDR1 and CDR2: SQVTM, ANQGSEA. The CDR3 spans 13 residues. The CDR3 loop reads CSVIDSGRNTIYF. In DNA form, the CDR3 reads TGCAGCGTGATCGACAGTGGCCGGAACACCATATATTTT.

The table lists this clone with a few counts. The chain is built from TRBV7-9 and TRBJ2-1; TRBD2 aligns across 7 bases. This CDR3 contains 14 residues. With 3 bases clipped from V and 5 bases from J, the junction kept 4 bases outside the gene matches. Germline V gene data show CDR1 as SEHNR and CDR2 as FQNEAQ (reference sequence). Here the CDR3 reads CASSLSGTNNEQFF. CDR3 in DNA: TGTGCCAGCAGCTTGTCCGGGACTAACAATGAGCAGTTCTTC.

CDR3 protein: CASSSYTDTQYF. In DNA form, the CDR3 reads TGTGCCAGCTCCTCGTATACAGATACGCAGTATTTT. This chain uses TRBV18 with TRBJ2-3, with D hard to call. The V gene lost 6 bases and the J gene lost 3 bases, with 7 bases spanning the gap. CDR3 size: 12 residues. CDR1 and CDR2 (germline): KGHSH, LQKENI. Full variable domain (missing parts from reference TRBV18 and TRBJ2-3): NAGVMQNPRHLVRRRGQEARLRCSPMKGHSHVYWYRQLPEEGLKFMVYLQKENIIDESGMPKERFSAEFPKEGPSILRIQQVVRGDSAAYFCASSSYTDTQYFGPGTRLTVL.

The table lists this clone with a few counts. V usage is TRBV18 and J usage is TRBJ1-1; D is possibly TRBD1 (6 bases). The CDR3 has 15 residues. V was cut by 0 bases and J by 0 bases, with 8 bases left in between. Germline V lookup: CDR1 KGHSH, CDR2 LQKENI. The CDR3: CASSPPAGVNTEAFF. In DNA form, the CDR3 reads TGTGCCAGCTCACCACCGGCAGGGGTGAACACTGAAGCTTTCTTT.

The J gene is TRBJ1-1, the V gene TRBV6-1; D is undetermined. Germline values: CDR1 MNHNS, CDR2 SASEGT. V lost 1 base, J lost 2 bases, and 8 bases lay in between. CDR3 length equals 14 residues. As DNA, the CDR3 is TGTGCCAGCAGTGAAGTGTTGGGAAACACTGAAGCTTTCTTT. Protein sequence: CASSEVLGNTEAFF.

The chain recombines TRBV7-2 with TRBJ2-3; D not resolved. The CDR3 sequence is 13 residues long. Trimming left V 5 bases short and J 2 bases short, with 8 bases between. Germline CDR1 and CDR2: SGHTA and FQGNSA. This CDR3 is CASSPRVTDTQYF. The CDR3 coding sequence is TGTGCCAGCAGCCCCCGGGTCACAGATACGCAGTATTTT.

This clone was detected a few times. The chain employs TRBV2 and TRBJ2-7; the match to TRBD2 covers 11 bases. This CDR3 has 18 amino acids. Looked up from germline, CDR1 is SNHLY and CDR2 is FYNNEI. V lost 2 bases and J lost 7; bases outside the gene matches: 16. The CDR3 region has the DNA TGTGCCAGCAGTGAATTTTTTGCCGGGACTAGCGGAGGGGGAGAGCAGTACTTC. Translation: CASSEFFAGTSGGGEQYF.

The chain joins TRBV18 to TRBJ2-7; D tentatively fits TRBD1 or TRBD2 (5 bases each). There are 16 residues in the CDR3. Per the germline V gene, CDR1 is KGHSH and CDR2 is LQKENI. The V end lost 1 base, the J end lost 3 bases, and 16 bases lay between the germline ends. The CDR3 DNA follows: TGTGCCAGCTCACCACTTGGGAGACTCCAGGGCTACGAGCAGTACTTC. Translation: CASSPLGRLQGYEQYF.

This rearrangement joins TRBV7-2 to TRBJ2-2, with unresolved D. The CDR3 runs to 14 residues. V lost 6 bases and J 6 bases, leaving 14 bases between the germline ends. Germline CDR1 SGHTA, CDR2 FQGNSA. In nucleotides, the CDR3 is TGTGCCAGCAGTCGGGCAGGTCAGGCCGGGGAGCTGTTTTTT. Translated: CASSRAGQAGELFF.